Listed here are 5 T cell receptor beta chains from one sample, sequenced in a study of blood T cell repertoires in COVID-19. This table comes from immunoSEQ multiplex PCR, and its TCRdb copy is limited to in-frame clones, with some not included. Of approximately 450,000 clones listed, around nine tenths are singletons. The specimen was peripheral blood. These receptors were taken from a woman under 40 with acute or convalescent COVID-19.

The rearrangement joins TRBV6-5 to TRBJ2-7; perhaps TRBD1 as D (5 bases). V lost 0 bases and J lost 0, with 12 bases in between. CDR3 length equals 16 residues. Germline CDR1 is MNHEY and CDR2 is SVGAGI. The CDR3 nucleotides are TGTGCCAGCAGTTACTCGTCCAGGGTGAGCTCCTACGAGCAGTACTTC. Translating gives CASSYSSRVSSYEQYF.

J is TRBJ2-1 and V is TRBV19; D not resolved. Germline V gene lookup returns CDR1 LNHDA and CDR2 SQIVND (reference sequence). V was pared by 3 bases and J by 4 bases, with 16 bases between. The CDR3 totals 16 residues. CDR3 nucleotide sequence: TGTGCCAGTAGTATTAGAGCGCGGTTAGCATACAATGAGCAGTTCTTC. Amino acid sequence: CASSIRARLAYNEQFF. The whole variable domain, filled in from reference TRBV19 and TRBJ2-1, reads DGGITQSPKYLFRKEGQNVTLSCEQNLNHDAMYWYRQDPGQGLRLIYYSQIVNDFQKGDIAEGYSVSREKKESFPLTVTSAQKNPTAFYLCASSIRARLAYNEQFFGPGTRLTVL.

The chain combines TRBV6-6 with TRBJ2-7, with 7 bases aligning to TRBD1. CDR1 is MNHNY, CDR2 SVGAGI, per germline (reference sequence). CDR3 length: 14 residues. With 6 bases clipped from V and 2 bases from J, the junction kept 7 bases outside the gene matches. DNA for the CDR3: TGTGCCAGCAGAGATACCGGGACAGCCTACGAGCAGTACTTC. Encoded protein: CASRDTGTAYEQYF.

For the CDR3, the DNA is TGTGCCAGCGCTAGGACAGGGGGCAGGAACACTGAAGCTTTCTTT. This encodes CASARTGGRNTEAFF. The rearrangement links TRBV2 to TRBJ1-1, with 11 bases matching TRBD1. The CDR3 is 15 amino acids. Germline CDR1 is SNHLY and CDR2 is FYNNEI. Trimming at V came to 8 bases and at J to 1 base, leaving 6 bases not matched to a gene.

With regard to this clone: This specimen includes other DNA sequences encoding the same CDR3. The J gene is TRBJ2-7, the V gene TRBV19; possible D gene TRBD1, 6 bases. CDR3 size: 13 residues. Deletions cut 3 bases from V and 4 bases from J, with 10 bases between. Germline V gives CDR1 LNHDA, CDR2 SQIVND (reference sequence). CDR3 residues: CASSMTGGYEQYF. The CDR3 nucleotides read TGTGCCAGTAGTATGACAGGAGGTTACGAGCAGTACTTC.